This T cell receptor beta chain came from a study of CXCR3-negative and CXCR3-positive naive CD8 T cells. Overall study results and limits: Surface CD5 looked about the same in the naive subsets, so the authors worked out TCR strength from TRB CDR3 properties.

CD45RO-CCR7+CD27+CD95- characterized naive CD8+ T cells. The CDR3 loop spans 15 amino acids. The germline V gene has CDR1 GTSNPN and CDR2 SVGIG (reference sequence). Preparation of TRB cDNA libraries relied on 5' RACE carrying UMI labels. TCRdb reanalyzed the 5' RACE reads, giving one entry per CDR3 protein sequence and no DNA. The table counts 45,000 to 65,000 distinct CDR3 sequences; about 1.6% lies in the top ten. A word on this clonotype: Its antigen is not known.

The J gene is TRBJ2-7, the V gene TRBV30; with no DNA, the TCRdb D assignment of TRBD2 cannot be verified. The sequence derives from a human donor in good health. Some clones in this sample may be carry-over from other donors' samples. The sequencing sample was made of naive CXCR3- CD8+ T cells from blood. Documented subset: CD45RO-CCR7+CD27+CD95- naive CD8+ T cells lacking CXCR3 (TNR3-). CDR3 protein: CAWSPLAGVTYEQYF.